This TCR beta chain was profiled in a study of T-cell reconstitution after alpha-beta-depleted transplantation in children. This sample's TCRbeta library carried unique molecular identifier barcodes. MiXCR, run by TCRdb on the PCR reads, gives a single entry per CDR3 protein. The data show some 590,000 distinct CDR3 sequences, about 10% seen once. There are 16 residues in the CDR3. Germline assignment: CDR1 SGHTA and CDR2 FQGNSA. V dropped 5 bases and J dropped 4; count of bases not matched to a gene: 9. V is TRBV7-2 and J is TRBJ2-5; 11 nucleotides line up with TRBD2. This clonotype originated in a human donor who donated a stem cell graft to a child with acute myeloid leukemia. The sequencing here drew on PBMCs from the stem cell graft donor, taken from the stem cell graft. CDR3 sequence (DNA): TGTGCCAGCAGCGGAGGAGTAGCGGGAGGGCTAGAGACCCAGTACTTC. As protein: CASSGGVAGGLETQYF.